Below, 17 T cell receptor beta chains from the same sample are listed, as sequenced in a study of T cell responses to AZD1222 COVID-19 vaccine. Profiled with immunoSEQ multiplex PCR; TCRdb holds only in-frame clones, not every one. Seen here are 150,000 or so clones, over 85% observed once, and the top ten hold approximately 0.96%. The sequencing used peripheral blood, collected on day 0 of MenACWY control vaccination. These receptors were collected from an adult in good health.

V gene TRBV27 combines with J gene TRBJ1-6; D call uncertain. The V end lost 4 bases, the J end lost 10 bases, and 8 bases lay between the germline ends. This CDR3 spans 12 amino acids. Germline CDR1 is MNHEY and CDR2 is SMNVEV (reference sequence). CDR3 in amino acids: CASSYPGSPLHF. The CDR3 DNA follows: TGTGCCAGCAGTTATCCCGGATCACCCCTCCACTTT.

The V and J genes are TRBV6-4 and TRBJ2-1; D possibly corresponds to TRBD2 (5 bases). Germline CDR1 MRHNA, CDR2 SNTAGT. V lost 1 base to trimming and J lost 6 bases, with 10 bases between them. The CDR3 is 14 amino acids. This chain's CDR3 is CASSDLAGTNEQFF. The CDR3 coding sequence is TGTGCCAGCAGTGACTTGGCGGGCACCAATGAGCAGTTCTTC.

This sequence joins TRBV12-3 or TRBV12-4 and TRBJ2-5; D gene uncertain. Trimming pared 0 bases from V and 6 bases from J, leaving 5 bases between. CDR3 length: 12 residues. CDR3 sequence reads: CASSLAPKTQYF. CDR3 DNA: TGTGCCAGCAGTTTAGCGCCGAAGACCCAGTACTTC.

CDR3 sequence: CASSPPGQGNSPLHF. In DNA form, the CDR3 reads TGTGCCAGCTCACCACCGGGACAGGGGAATTCACCCCTCCACTTT. The rearrangement joins TRBV18 to TRBJ1-6; 10 bases align to TRBD1. Germline V gene sequence: CDR1 KGHSH, CDR2 LQKENI. V lost 0 bases to trimming and J lost 7 bases; unmatched junction nucleotides: 0. The CDR3 totals 15 residues.

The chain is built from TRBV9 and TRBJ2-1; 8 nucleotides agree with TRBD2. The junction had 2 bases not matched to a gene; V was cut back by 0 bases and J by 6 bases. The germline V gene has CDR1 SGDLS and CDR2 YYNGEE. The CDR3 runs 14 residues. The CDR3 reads CASSVVGTSNEQFF. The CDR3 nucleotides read TGTGCCAGCAGCGTAGTTGGGACTAGCAATGAGCAGTTCTTC.

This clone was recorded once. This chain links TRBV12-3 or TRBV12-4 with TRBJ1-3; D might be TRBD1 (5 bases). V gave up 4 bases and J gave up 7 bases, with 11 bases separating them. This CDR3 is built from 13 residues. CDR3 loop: CASSWARANTIYF. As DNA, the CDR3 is TGTGCCAGCAGTTGGGCCAGGGCCAACACCATATATTTT.

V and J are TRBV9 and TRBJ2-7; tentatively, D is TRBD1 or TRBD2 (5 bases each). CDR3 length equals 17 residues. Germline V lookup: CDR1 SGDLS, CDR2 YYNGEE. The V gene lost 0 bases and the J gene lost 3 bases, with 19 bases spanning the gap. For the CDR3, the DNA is TGTGCCAGCAGCGTAGGGCTGGGACCCACTCGTAACTACGAGCAGTACTTC. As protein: CASSVGLGPTRNYEQYF.

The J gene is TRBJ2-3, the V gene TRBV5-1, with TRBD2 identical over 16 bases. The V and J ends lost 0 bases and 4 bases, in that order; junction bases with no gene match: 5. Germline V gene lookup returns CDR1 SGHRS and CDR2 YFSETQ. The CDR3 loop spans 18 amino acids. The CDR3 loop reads CASSLEGLAGGPADTQYF. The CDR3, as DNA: TGCGCCAGCAGCTTGGAGGGACTAGCGGGGGGGCCAGCAGATACGCAGTATTTT.

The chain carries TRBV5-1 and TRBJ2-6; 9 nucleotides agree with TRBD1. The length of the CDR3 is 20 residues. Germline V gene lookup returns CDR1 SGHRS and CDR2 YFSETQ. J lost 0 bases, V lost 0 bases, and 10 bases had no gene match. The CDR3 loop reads CASSLALGTGLPSGANVLTF. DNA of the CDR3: TGCGCCAGCAGCTTGGCCCTAGGGACAGGGCTTCCCTCTGGGGCCAACGTCCTGACTTTC.

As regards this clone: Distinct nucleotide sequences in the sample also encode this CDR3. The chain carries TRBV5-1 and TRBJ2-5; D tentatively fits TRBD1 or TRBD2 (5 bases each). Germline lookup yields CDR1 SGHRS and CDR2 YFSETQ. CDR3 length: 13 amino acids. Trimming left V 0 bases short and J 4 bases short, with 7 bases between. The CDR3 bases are TGCGCCAGCAGCTTGGTGGGACGAGAGACCCAGTACTTC. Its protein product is CASSLVGRETQYF.

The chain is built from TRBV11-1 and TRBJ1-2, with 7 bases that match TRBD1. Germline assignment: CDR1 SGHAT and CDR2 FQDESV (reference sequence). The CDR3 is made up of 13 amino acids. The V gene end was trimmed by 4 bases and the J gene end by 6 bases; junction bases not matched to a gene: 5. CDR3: CASSSTGLDGYTF. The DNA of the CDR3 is TGTGCCAGCAGCTCGACAGGGTTGGATGGCTACACCTTC.

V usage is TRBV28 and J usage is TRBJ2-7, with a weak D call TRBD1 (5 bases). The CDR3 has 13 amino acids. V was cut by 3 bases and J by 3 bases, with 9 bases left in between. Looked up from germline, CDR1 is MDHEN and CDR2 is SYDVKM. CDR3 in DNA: TGTGCCAGCAGTTTTGGCAGGGTCTACGAGCAGTACTTC. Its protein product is CASSFGRVYEQYF.

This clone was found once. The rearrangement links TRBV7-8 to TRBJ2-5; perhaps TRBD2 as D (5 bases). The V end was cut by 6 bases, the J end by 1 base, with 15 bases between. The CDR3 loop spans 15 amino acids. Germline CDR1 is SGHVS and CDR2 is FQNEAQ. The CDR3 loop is CASRLGSRVQETQYF. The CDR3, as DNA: TGTGCCAGCAGACTAGGGTCAAGGGTCCAAGAGACCCAGTACTTC.

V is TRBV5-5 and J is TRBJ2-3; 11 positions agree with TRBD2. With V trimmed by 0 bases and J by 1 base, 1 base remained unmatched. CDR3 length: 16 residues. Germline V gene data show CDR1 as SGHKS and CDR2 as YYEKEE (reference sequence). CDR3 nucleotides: TGTGCCAGCAGCTTGGGGGGACTAGCGGGCACAGATACGCAGTATTTT. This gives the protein CASSLGGLAGTDTQYF.

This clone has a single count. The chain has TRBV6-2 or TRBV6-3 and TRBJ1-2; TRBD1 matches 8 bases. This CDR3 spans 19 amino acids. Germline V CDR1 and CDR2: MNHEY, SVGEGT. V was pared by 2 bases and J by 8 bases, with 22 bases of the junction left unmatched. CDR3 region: CASSYPTEGRGQRYKGYTF. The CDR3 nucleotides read TGTGCCAGCAGTTACCCTACAGAGGGCAGGGGGCAACGTTATAAAGGCTACACCTTC.

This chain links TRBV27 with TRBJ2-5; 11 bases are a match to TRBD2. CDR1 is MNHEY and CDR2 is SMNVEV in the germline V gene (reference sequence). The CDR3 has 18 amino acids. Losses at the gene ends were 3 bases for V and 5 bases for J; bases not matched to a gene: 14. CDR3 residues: CASSLGATSGSLAETQYF. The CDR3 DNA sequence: TGTGCCAGCAGTTTGGGGGCCACTAGCGGGAGTTTGGCGGAGACCCAGTACTTC.

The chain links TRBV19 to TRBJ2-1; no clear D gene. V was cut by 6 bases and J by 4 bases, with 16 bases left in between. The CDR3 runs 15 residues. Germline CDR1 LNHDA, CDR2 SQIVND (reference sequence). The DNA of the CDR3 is TGTGCCAGTAGCTGGGCGGTGGGTCAATACAATGAGCAGTTCTTC. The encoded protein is CASSWAVGQYNEQFF.